The clone carrying this T cell receptor beta chain was detected only a few times. No antigen is known for it. The CDR3 sequence is 16 residues long. The trim removed 8 bases at V and 4 bases at J, leaving 12 bases unmatched. TCRdb redid the calling of the 5' RACE reads with MiXCR, one entry per CDR3 protein. The table lists 580,000 or so distinct CDR3 sequences, roughly a sixth of them singletons. These data originate in a study of T-cell memory formation after mild COVID-19. Across the whole study: Clustering of TCRs was largely donor specific.

Study-level points and caveats: Clones that contracted from day 15 to 85 had balanced CD4/CD8; later expanders were CD4+ biased.

The J gene is TRBJ2-1, the V gene TRBV12-3 or TRBV12-4; 9 bases are a match to TRBD1. The sequencing sample was made of PBMCs or a T cell subset sorted from them (not recorded which). This clonotype originated in an adult woman who had mild COVID-19 (a few samples of this study predate the infection). Cell type and time point are not known. Written as DNA, the CDR3 is TGTGCCAGCGGGGGGGACAGGGATTCGCTTTACAATGAGCAGTTCTTC. Its protein is CASGGDRDSLYNEQFF.